The rows below give T cell receptor beta chains drawn from one sample of a study of T cells after posttransplantation cyclophosphamide. Sequenced by immunoSEQ multiplex PCR; TCRdb stores in-frame clones only, minus some. This sample comprises about 30,000 clones, none seen once only. The specimen sequenced was PBMCs. The receptor source for this set is a woman aged 60-75 years in good health, CMV-negative, and a related stem cell transplant donor. CDR3s include the opening cysteine and the closing phenylalanine or tryptophan. The D gene is left open where the match is weak. The size field is filled for only some rows; it gives once, few, many or a size class.

many	12	NA	TRBV16	TRBJ1-1	CASSPAATEAFF	TGTGCCAGCAGTCCGGCGGCCACTGAAGCTTTCTTT
NA	13	NA	TRBV6-1	TRBJ2-3	CASSEGLRDTQYF	TGTGCCAGCAGTGAGGGCCTCAGAGATACGCAGTATTTT
many	18	TRBD2	TRBV7-9	TRBJ2-2	CASSRAGLAGANTGELFF	TGTGCCAGCAGCCGCGCGGGACTAGCGGGGGCGAACACCGGGGAGCTGTTTTTT
many	15	NA	TRBV14	TRBJ2-1	CASSHGLPAYNEQFF	TGTGCCAGCAGCCATGGACTACCCGCCTACAATGAGCAGTTCTTC
few	14	NA	TRBV7-2	TRBJ1-2	CASSTRLPGDGYTF	TGTGCCAGCAGCACTAGATTACCGGGGGACGGCTACACCTTC
many	13	NA	TRBV5-1	TRBJ1-2	CASSRDTQGGYTF	TGCGCCAGCAGCCGGGACACCCAGGGCGGCTACACCTTC
many	12	NA	TRBV12-5	TRBJ2-1	CASGPSQGEQFF	TGTGCTAGTGGTCCCTCCCAGGGTGAGCAGTTCTTC
NA	19	NA	TRBV14	TRBJ2-3	CASSQDSQRGYTRTDTQYF	TGTGCCAGCAGCCAAGATTCCCAACGGGGATACACTCGCACAGATACGCAGTATTTT
many	12	NA	TRBV10-3	TRBJ1-1	CATRTDDTEAFF	TGTGCCACGCGGACAGATGACACTGAAGCTTTCTTT
few	15	TRBD1	TRBV24-1	TRBJ2-3	CATSAPATGGYTQYF	TGTGCCACCAGTGCCCCCGCGACAGGGGGGTATACGCAGTATTTT
many	15	TRBD2	TRBV7-8	TRBJ2-3	CASSSTSGGVDTQYF	TGTGCCAGCAGCTCAACTAGCGGGGGGGTTGATACGCAGTATTTT
NA	12	TRBD2	TRBV29-1	TRBJ2-3	CSFWTSLDTQYF	TGCAGCTTCTGGACTAGTTTAGATACGCAGTATTTT
many	14	TRBD1	TRBV28	TRBJ1-2	CASSQPGQGGGYTF	TGTGCCAGCAGTCAACCGGGACAGGGGGGAGGCTACACCTTC
many	18	TRBD2	TRBV7-9	TRBJ2-5	CASSSGTSGRVRTETQYF	TGTGCCAGCAGCTCCGGGACTAGCGGGAGGGTGAGAACAGAGACCCAGTACTTC
many	12	NA	TRBV29-1	TRBJ1-1	CSVLQGSTEAFF	TGCAGCGTCCTTCAGGGGAGCACTGAAGCTTTCTTT
NA	17	NA	TRBV6-2/TRBV6-3	TRBJ2-3	CASSYSKGSPSTDTQYF	TGTGCCAGCAGTTACTCGAAGGGCTCTCCTAGCACAGATACGCAGTATTTT
many	13	NA	TRBV7-2	TRBJ1-3	CASSPLSGNTIYF	TGTGCCAGCAGCCCCCTCTCTGGAAACACCATATATTTT
many	14	TRBD1	TRBV11-2	TRBJ1-2	CASSEDRGSYGYTF	TGTGCCAGCAGCGAGGACAGGGGAAGCTATGGCTACACCTTC
NA	11	NA	TRBV10-3	TRBJ2-7	CAIASSYEQYF	TGTGCCATAGCGAGCTCCTACGAGCAGTACTTC
many	14	NA	TRBV5-1	TRBJ1-6	CASSPSGEMTPLHF	TGCGCCAGCAGCCCATCAGGGGAGATGACACCCCTCCACTTT
many	11	TRBD1	TRBV6-5	TRBJ2-7	CASRGQANTYF	TGTGCCAGCAGGGGACAGGCTAATACGTACTTC
few	14	TRBD1	TRBV30	TRBJ1-5	CAWDRGQGNQPQHF	TGTGCCTGGGACAGGGGGCAAGGCAATCAGCCCCAGCATTTT
NA	13	NA	TRBV7-3	TRBJ2-5	CASSLGHQETQYF	TGTGCCAGCAGCTTGGGACATCAAGAGACCCAGTACTTC
many	15	NA	TRBV5-4	TRBJ2-1	CASSQGTGNYNEQFF	TGTGCCAGCAGCCAGGGGACGGGGAATTACAATGAGCAGTTCTTC
few	12	NA	TRBV30	TRBJ1-1	CAWRRANTEAFF	TGTGCCTGGAGGCGTGCGAACACTGAAGCTTTCTTT
many	12	NA	TRBV7-2	TRBJ2-3	CASDFLTDTQYF	TGTGCCAGCGACTTCCTCACAGATACGCAGTATTTT
many	13	NA	TRBV12-3/TRBV12-4	TRBJ2-7	CASSLGSSYEQYF	TGTGCCAGCAGTTTGGGCAGTTCCTACGAGCAGTACTTC
many	15	TRBD1	TRBV2	TRBJ2-2	CASSEVRGLTGELFF	TGTGCCAGCAGTGAGGTCAGGGGGCTTACCGGGGAGCTGTTTTTT
many	17	TRBD1	TRBV7-9	TRBJ2-6	CATLSGTGGGGANVLTF	TGTGCCACACTTTCCGGGACAGGGGGCGGTGGGGCCAACGTCCTGACTTTC
few	13	TRBD2	TRBV29-1	TRBJ2-1	CSVTSGSYNEQFF	TGCAGCGTTACTAGCGGGAGTTACAATGAGCAGTTCTTC
many	10	NA	TRBV24-1	TRBJ1-1	CATRDREAFF	TGTGCCACAAGAGACAGGGAAGCTTTCTTT
many	16	TRBD2	TRBV28	TRBJ2-7	CASSSRGSGSPYEQYF	TGTGCCAGCAGCTCTCGTGGTAGCGGGAGCCCCTACGAGCAGTACTTC
NA	15	NA	TRBV28	TRBJ2-2	CASSLRQGPTGELFF	TGTGCCAGCAGTTTGAGGCAGGGGCCCACCGGGGAGCTGTTTTTT
many	14	NA	TRBV19	TRBJ1-2	CASSTLPGVYGYTF	TGTGCCAGTAGTACTCTCCCCGGGGTCTATGGCTACACCTTC
many	17	NA	TRBV28	TRBJ2-2	CASINKRRGADTGELFF	TGTGCCAGCATTAATAAGAGACGCGGGGCTGACACCGGGGAGCTGTTTTTT
few	15	TRBD2	TRBV24-1	TRBJ2-5	CATSGASGVQETQYF	TGTGCCACTTCCGGGGCTAGCGGGGTTCAAGAGACCCAGTACTTC
many	15	TRBD1	TRBV15	TRBJ2-1	CATSARGQGNNEQFF	TGTGCCACCAGCGCCCGGGGACAGGGGAACAATGAGCAGTTCTTC
many	12	NA	TRBV28	TRBJ1-1	CASSLSQREAFF	TGTGCCAGCAGTTTATCGCAGAGAGAAGCTTTCTTT